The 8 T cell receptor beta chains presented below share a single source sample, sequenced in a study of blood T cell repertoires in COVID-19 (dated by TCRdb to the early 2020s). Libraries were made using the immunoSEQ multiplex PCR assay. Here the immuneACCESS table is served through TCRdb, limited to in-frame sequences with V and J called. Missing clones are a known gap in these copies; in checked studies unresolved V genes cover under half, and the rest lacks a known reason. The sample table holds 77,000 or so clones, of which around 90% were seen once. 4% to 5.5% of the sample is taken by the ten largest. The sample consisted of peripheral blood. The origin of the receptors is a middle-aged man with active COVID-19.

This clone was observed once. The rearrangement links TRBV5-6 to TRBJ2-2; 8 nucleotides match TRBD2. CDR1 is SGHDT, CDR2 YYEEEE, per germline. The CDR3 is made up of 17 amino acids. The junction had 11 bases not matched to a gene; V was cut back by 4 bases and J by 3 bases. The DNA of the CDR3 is TGTGCCAGCAGCCCTGGACCCAGCGGGAGTCACACCGGGGAGCTGTTTTTT. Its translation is CASSPGPSGSHTGELFF.

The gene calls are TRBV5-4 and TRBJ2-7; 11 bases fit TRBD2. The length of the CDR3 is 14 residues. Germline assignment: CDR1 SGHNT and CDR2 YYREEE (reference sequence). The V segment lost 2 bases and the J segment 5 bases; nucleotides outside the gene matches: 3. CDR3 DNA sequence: TGTGCCAGCAGCTTTAAACTAGCGGGAGACGAGCAGTACTTC. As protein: CASSFKLAGDEQYF.

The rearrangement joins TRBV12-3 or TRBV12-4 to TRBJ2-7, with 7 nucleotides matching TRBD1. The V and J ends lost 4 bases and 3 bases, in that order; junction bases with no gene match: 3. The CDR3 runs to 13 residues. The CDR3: CASSWTGYYEQYF. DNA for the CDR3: TGTGCCAGCAGTTGGACAGGCTACTACGAGCAGTACTTC.

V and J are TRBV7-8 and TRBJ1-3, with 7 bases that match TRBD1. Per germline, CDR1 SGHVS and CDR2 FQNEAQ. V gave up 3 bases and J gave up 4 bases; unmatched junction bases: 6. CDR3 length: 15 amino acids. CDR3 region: CASSLEGATGNTIYF. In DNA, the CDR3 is TGTGCCAGCAGCTTGGAGGGGGCTACGGGAAACACCATATATTTT.

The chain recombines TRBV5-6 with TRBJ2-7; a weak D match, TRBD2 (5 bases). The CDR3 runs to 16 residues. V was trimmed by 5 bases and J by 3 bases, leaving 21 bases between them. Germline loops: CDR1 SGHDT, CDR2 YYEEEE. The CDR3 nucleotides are TGTGCCAGCAGATTGAATTCTGGACGGGGATACTACGAGCAGTACTTC. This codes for CASRLNSGRGYYEQYF.

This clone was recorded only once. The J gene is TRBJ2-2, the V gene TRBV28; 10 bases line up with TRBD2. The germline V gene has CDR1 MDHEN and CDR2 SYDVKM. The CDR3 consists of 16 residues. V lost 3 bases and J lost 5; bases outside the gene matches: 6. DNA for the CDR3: TGTGCCAGCAGTTTCCCTAGCGGGAGTGGAACCGGGGAGCTGTTTTTT. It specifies CASSFPSGSGTGELFF.

The CDR3 region has the DNA TGTGCCAGCAGCCCAGACGGACACCTCACAGATACGCAGTATTTT. Residues: CASSPDGHLTDTQYF. V is TRBV7-9 and J is TRBJ2-3; possible D gene TRBD1, 5 bases. V dropped 5 bases and J dropped 2 bases, with 14 bases sitting between them. Germline V gene data show CDR1 as SEHNR and CDR2 as FQNEAQ (reference sequence). The CDR3 sequence is 15 residues long.

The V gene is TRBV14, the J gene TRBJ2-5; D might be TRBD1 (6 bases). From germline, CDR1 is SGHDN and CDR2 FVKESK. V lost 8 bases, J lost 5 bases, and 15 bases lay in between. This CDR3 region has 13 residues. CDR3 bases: TGTGCCAGCGGATGGGGGCACCGGGAGACCCAGTACTTC. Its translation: CASGWGHRETQYF.